This T cell receptor beta chain is from a study of blood T cell repertoires in COVID-19. The CDR3 is 14 residues long. The V gene's germline CDR1 is SGHDT and CDR2 YYEEEE. V lost 6 bases and J 2 bases, leaving 13 bases between the germline ends. The method was immunoSEQ multiplex PCR; TCRdb's version includes in-frame clones alone and lacks a portion of them. The sample holds over 15,000 clones, roughly 82% seen once. The TCR sequence derives from a man in his 70s with COVID-19, enrolled during active disease. The sample was peripheral blood. The chain combines TRBV5-6 with TRBJ2-3; the D is unclear. The DNA of the CDR3 is TGTGCCAGCACCTACTTCCCCAACACAGATACGCAGTATTTT. Translated: CASTYFPNTDTQYF. The full variable domain, rest sourced from reference TRBV5-6 and TRBJ2-3, is DAGVTQSPTHLIKTRGQQVTLRCSPKSGHDTVSWYQQALGQGPQFIFQYYEEEERQRGNFPDRFSGHQFPNYSSELNVNALLLGDSALYLCASTYFPNTDTQYFGPGTRLTVL.